This entry features one T cell receptor (beta chain) sequence. This sample is drawn from a study of blood T cell repertoires in COVID-19. Profiled with immunoSEQ multiplex PCR; TCRdb holds only in-frame clones, not every one. Among around 220,000 clones listed, more than 65% were seen once. Germline V CDR1 and CDR2: MDHEN, SYDVKM. Trimming at V came to 8 bases and at J to 8 bases, leaving 10 bases not matched to a gene. The CDR3 is 14 residues long. This TCR derives from a woman between 35 and 50 years old with active or convalescent COVID-19. The rearrangement links TRBV28 to TRBJ1-4, with 8 bases aligning to TRBD1. Sequencing was done on a sample of peripheral blood. The CDR3 loop is CASVTGGVFEKLFF. CDR3 nucleotide sequence: TGTGCCAGCGTCACAGGGGGGGTTTTCGAAAAACTGTTTTTT.